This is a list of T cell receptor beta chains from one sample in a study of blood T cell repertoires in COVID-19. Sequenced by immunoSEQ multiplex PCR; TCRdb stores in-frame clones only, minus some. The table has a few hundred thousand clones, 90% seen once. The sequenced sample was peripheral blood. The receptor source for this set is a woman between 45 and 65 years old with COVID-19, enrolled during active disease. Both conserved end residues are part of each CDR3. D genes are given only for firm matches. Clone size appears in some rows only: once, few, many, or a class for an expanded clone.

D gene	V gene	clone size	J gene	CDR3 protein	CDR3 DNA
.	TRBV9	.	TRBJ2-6	CASSVGGSGANVLTF	TGTGCCAGCAGCGTGGGGGGCTCTGGGGCCAACGTCCTGACTTTC
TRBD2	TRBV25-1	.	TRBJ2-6	CASSEHAGRSSGANVLTF	TGTGCCAGCAGTGAGCATGCCGGGAGGAGCTCTGGGGCCAACGTCCTGACTTTC
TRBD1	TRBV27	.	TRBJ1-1	CASSGQGSGTEAFF	TGTGCCAGCAGCGGACAGGGGAGTGGGACTGAAGCTTTCTTT
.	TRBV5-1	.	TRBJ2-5	CASSLGQLRLTQYF	TGCGCCAGCAGCTTGGGACAGTTAAGATTGACCCAGTACTTC
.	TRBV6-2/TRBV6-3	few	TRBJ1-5	CASSRGQYSNQPQHF	TGTGCCAGCAGTCGCGGGCAGTATAGCAATCAGCCCCAGCATTTT
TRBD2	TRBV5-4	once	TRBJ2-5	CASSLGGRAGGLLETQYF	TGTGCCAGCAGCTTGGGGGGAAGAGCGGGAGGACTTTTGGAGACCCAGTACTTC
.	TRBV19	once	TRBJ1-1	CASSQRQDTEAFF	TGTGCCAGTAGTCAAAGACAGGACACTGAAGCTTTCTTT
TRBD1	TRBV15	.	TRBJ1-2	CATSIDRGYSNYGYTF	TGTGCCACCAGCATTGACAGGGGCTACTCTAACTATGGCTACACCTTC
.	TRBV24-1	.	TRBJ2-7	CATSETGGYEQYF	TGTGCCACCAGTGAAACCGGGGGCTACGAGCAGTACTTC
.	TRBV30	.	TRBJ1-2	CAWGGTFNYGYTF	TGTGCCTGGGGGGGGACTTTCAACTATGGCTACACCTTC
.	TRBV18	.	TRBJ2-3	CASSPDRSDTQYF	TGTGCCAGCTCACCCGACAGGTCAGATACGCAGTATTTT
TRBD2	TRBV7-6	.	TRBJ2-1	CASSPGTSGTEQFF	TGTGCCAGCAGCCCTGGGACTAGCGGGACTGAGCAGTTCTTC
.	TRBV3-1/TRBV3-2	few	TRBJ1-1	CASSLGDPKDPEAFF	TGTGCCAGCAGCCTGGGAGACCCGAAGGACCCTGAAGCTTTCTTT
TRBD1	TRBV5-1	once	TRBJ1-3	CASSATLQGSGNTIYF	TGCGCCAGCAGCGCCACCCTACAGGGGAGTGGAAACACCATATATTTT
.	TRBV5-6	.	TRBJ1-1	CASSSDLTATEAFF	TGTGCCAGCAGCTCGGATTTGACAGCCACTGAAGCTTTCTTT
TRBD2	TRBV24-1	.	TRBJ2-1	CATSVPGGTRTGRKDEQFF	TGTGCCACCAGTGTCCCCGGGGGGACCCGAACGGGAAGAAAGGATGAGCAGTTCTTC
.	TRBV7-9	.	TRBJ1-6	CASSLFGGSPLHF	TGTGCCAGCAGCTTATTCGGGGGTTCACCCCTCCACTTT
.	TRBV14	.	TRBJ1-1	CASSRALNTEAFF	TGTGCCAGCAGCCGGGCTTTGAACACTGAAGCTTTCTTT
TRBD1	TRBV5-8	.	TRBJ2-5	CASSFDRVIETQYF	TGTGCCAGCAGCTTTGACAGGGTAATAGAGACCCAGTACTTC
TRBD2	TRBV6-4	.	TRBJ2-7	CASSVGLAGAYEQYF	TGTGCCAGCAGTGTAGGGCTAGCGGGGGCCTACGAGCAGTACTTC
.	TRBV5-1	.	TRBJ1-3	CASSATGGSGNTIYF	TGCGCCAGCAGCGCTACGGGGGGCTCTGGAAACACCATATATTTT
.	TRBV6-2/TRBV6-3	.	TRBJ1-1	CASSYPTGSGKGTEAFF	TGTGCCAGCAGTTACCCGACGGGGTCGGGGAAGGGCACTGAAGCTTTCTTT
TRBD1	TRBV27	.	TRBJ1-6	CASSLLAGGQLHSPLHF	TGTGCCAGCAGTTTATTGGCGGGGGGACAGCTTCATTCACCCCTCCACTTT
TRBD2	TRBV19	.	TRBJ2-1	CASTGGEVYNEQFF	TGTGCCAGTACCGGGGGGGAGGTCTACAATGAGCAGTTCTTC